Only a few counts were recorded for the clone carrying this T cell receptor (beta chain). Building of the TCR beta libraries involved iRepertoire HTBI primers and Arm-PCR of CDR3 regions. From the multiplex PCR reads, TCRdb called clonotypes with MiXCR, one entry per CDR3 protein. Of a few hundred thousand distinct CDR3 sequences detected, roughly 25% appear once; the ten largest clones hold about 29%. The sample's time point: persistent/refractory GD, antithyroid drugs over 5 years with positive TRAb. Extracted PBMC RNA gave rise to the TCR library. This record belongs to a study of regulatory T cells in long-lasting Graves disease. The clonotype comes from a middle-aged woman with Graves disease. Here the sequenced sample was peripheral blood mononuclear cells (PBMCs), taken when the disease was refractory, from a patient treated with antithyroid drugs.

The DNA for the CDR3 is TGTGCCAGCAGAAGATTTCCGGGACCTGTTACTGAAGCTTTCTTT. As protein: CASRRFPGPVTEAFF. This sequence joins TRBV9 and TRBJ1-1, with D possibly TRBD1 on 5 matching bases. The CDR3 totals 15 residues. Germline lookup yields CDR1 SGDLS and CDR2 YYNGEE. V dropped 5 bases and J dropped 5 bases, with 19 bases sitting between them. Using reference TRBV9 and TRBJ1-1 for the parts outside the CDR3, the full variable domain is DSGVTQTPKHLITATGQRVTLRCSPRSGDLSVYWYQQSLDQGLQFLIQYYNGEERAKGNILERFSAQQFPDLHSELNLSSLELGDSALYFCASRRFPGPVTEAFFGQGTRLTVV.